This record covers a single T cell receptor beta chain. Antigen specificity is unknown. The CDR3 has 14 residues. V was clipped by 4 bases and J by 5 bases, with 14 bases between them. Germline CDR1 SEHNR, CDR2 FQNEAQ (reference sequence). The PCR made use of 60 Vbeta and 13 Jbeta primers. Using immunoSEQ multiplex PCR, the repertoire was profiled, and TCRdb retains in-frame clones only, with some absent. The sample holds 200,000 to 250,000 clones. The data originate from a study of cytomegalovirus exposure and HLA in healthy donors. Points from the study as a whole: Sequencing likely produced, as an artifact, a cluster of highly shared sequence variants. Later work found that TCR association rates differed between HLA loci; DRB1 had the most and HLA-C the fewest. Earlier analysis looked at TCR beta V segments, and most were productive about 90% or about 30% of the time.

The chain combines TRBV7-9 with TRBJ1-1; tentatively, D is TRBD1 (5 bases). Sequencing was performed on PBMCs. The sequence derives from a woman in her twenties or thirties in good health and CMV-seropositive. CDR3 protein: CASSSGGGWTEAFF. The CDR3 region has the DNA TGTGCCAGCAGCTCTGGGGGAGGATGGACTGAAGCTTTCTTT. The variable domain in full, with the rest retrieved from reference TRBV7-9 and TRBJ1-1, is DTGVSQNPRHKITKRGQNVTFRCDPISEHNRLYWYRQTLGQGPEFLTYFQNEAQLEKSRLLSDRFSAERPKGSFSTLEIQRTEQGDSAMYLCASSSGGGWTEAFFGQGTRLTVV.